Listed here are 5 T cell receptor beta chains from one sample, sequenced in a study of regulatory T cells in long-lasting Graves disease. To make TCR beta libraries, researchers used iRepertoire HTBI primers and Arm-PCR of CDR3 regions. Each CDR3 protein is one row after TCRdb ran MiXCR on the multiplex PCR reads. Counted here are more than 400,000 distinct CDR3 sequences, roughly 15% occurring once; the ten biggest clones make up over 8.5%. Sample time point: newly diagnosed GD, antithyroid drugs for less than 3 months. There was RNA extracted from PBMCs, and the TCR library was made from it. The same data also contributed to another study, on T cells in Graves' hyperthyroidism and ophthalmopathy.

The sample was peripheral blood mononuclear cells (PBMCs), taken at new diagnosis, from a patient treated with antithyroid drugs. Receptors were obtained from a woman in her thirties with Graves disease.

This clonotype was seen more than once but under ten times. The chain recombines TRBV7-9 with TRBJ2-3; either TRBD1 or TRBD2 may fit D (5 bases each). The CDR3 length is 15 residues. Trimming left V 6 bases short and J 3 bases short, with 16 bases between. The germline gives CDR1 SEHNR, CDR2 FQNEAQ (reference sequence). The CDR3 is CASRAGTPGTDTQYF. CDR3 sequence (DNA): TGTGCCAGCAGAGCCGGGACGCCGGGGACAGATACGCAGTATTTT.

The chain couples TRBV19 to TRBJ2-2, with 11 bases fitting TRBD2. Germline CDR1 reads LNHDA; CDR2 reads SQIVND (reference sequence). CDR3 length: 18 residues. V shed 5 bases and J 3 bases; nucleotides not matched to a gene: 11. CDR3 sequence: CASSGPGLAEGDTGELFF. CDR3 nucleotide sequence: TGTGCCAGTAGTGGTCCGGGACTAGCGGAGGGAGACACCGGGGAGCTGTTTTTT.

This clonotype was seen at least ten times. This chain connects TRBV11-2 to TRBJ1-2, with a possible D match to TRBD1 (5 bases). With 0 bases removed from V and 8 bases from J, the gap between germline ends came to 10 bases. The V gene's germline CDR1 is SGHAT and CDR2 FQNNGV. The CDR3 length is 13 residues. The CDR3 DNA reads TGTGCCAGCAGCTTAGACGGGACTCTGGGCTACACCTTC. Amino acids: CASSLDGTLGYTF.

This clonotype came up many times. One end of the junction is discordant with germline, which a read error may explain. This chain joins TRBV6-1 and TRBJ1-1; maybe TRBD1 (5 bases). Germline CDR1 MNHNS, CDR2 SASEGT. CDR3 length: 14 amino acids. Here the CDR3 DNA reads TGTGCCAGCAGCGAAGAGGGGCCGAACACTGAAGCTTTCTTT. Translating gives CASSEEGPNTEAFF.

As concerns this clonotype: A clone one base away is much larger, so this may be a read error. This chain connects TRBV2 to TRBJ2-1; 10 bases map to TRBD2. The CDR3 is made up of 14 amino acids. Germline CDR1 and CDR2: SNHLY and FYNNEI. With V trimmed by 10 bases and J by 10 bases, 13 bases remained unmatched. The CDR3 sequence is CATSSGSLSYEQFF. The CDR3, as DNA: TGTGCCACTTCTAGCGGGAGTTTGTCCTACGAGCAGTTCTTC.